This T cell receptor (beta chain) was captured in a study of neurological immune-mediated disorders. Study observations and caveats: One related-CDR3 cluster, identified by phylogenetic grouping, held the repertoires of 18 of 34 multiple sclerosis patients and was a possible signature. None of the CDR3 amino acid sequences found in expanded clones was shared across subjects. This suggests that the TCR-beta repertoires were private in all groups.

Trimming took 1 base from V and 11 from J, leaving 9 bases between them. The CDR3 extends over 12 amino acids. Germline CDR1 reads SGHTA; CDR2 reads FQGNSA. This clonotype was counted ten times or more. The antigen remains undetermined. With 10-nucleotide random UMIs, 5'RACE was used to make the cDNA. In every sequencing run, more than 170 million TCR-beta sequences were generated from 15-18 subjects. TCRdb recomputed calls from the 5' RACE reads with MiXCR, one row per CDR3 protein. The profile covers tens of thousands of distinct CDR3 sequences, with roughly 2.6% appearing a single time and roughly 1.1% taken by the ten largest.

This receptor was obtained from a woman between 25 and 40 years old with multiple sclerosis. V and J are TRBV7-2 and TRBJ2-1, with D possibly being TRBD1 (6 bases). Sequencing was done on a sample of PBMCs. CDR3 residues: CASSLDWDKQFF. DNA of the CDR3: TGTGCCAGCAGCTTAGACTGGGACAAGCAGTTCTTC.